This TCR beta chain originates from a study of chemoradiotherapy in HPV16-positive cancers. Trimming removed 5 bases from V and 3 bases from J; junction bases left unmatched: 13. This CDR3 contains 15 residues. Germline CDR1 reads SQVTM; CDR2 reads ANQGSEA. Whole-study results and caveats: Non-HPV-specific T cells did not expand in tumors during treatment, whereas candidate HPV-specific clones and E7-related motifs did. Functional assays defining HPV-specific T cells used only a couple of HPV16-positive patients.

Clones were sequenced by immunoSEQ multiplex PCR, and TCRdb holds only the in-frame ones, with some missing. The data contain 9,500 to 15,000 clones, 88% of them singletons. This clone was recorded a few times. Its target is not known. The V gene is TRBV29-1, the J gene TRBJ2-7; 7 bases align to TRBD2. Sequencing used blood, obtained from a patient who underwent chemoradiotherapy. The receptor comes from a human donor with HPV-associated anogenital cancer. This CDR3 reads CSVYVEAGEIYEQYF. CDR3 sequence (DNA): TGCAGCGTTTATGTCGAGGCGGGGGAGATCTACGAGCAGTACTTC.